What follows are 4 T cell receptor beta chains derived from one specimen sequenced in a study of PD-L1 blockade in urothelial cancer. The table came from immunoSEQ multiplex PCR; TCRdb's copy has only in-frame clones and leaves some out. The sample lists around 120,000 clones, 80% to 90% seen once, with about 1.5% in the top ten. Specified time point: peripheral blood 6 weeks after treatment start. The sample consisted of PBMCs, taken around atezolizumab (anti-PD-L1) treatment. These receptors were taken from a man between 60 and 70 years old with urothelial cancer.

The sample holds a few counts of this clone. The rearrangement uses TRBV20-1 and TRBJ1-2; D gene ambiguous. V lost 6 bases, J lost 8 bases, and 13 bases lay in between. The CDR3 has 11 residues. The germline V gene has CDR1 DFQATT and CDR2 SNEGSKA (reference sequence). The CDR3 coding sequence is TGCAGTGCCCACTCTGGAGAGGGCTACACCTTC. It specifies CSAHSGEGYTF.

The chain couples TRBV6-6 to TRBJ2-7, with 9 nucleotides matching TRBD2. Germline trimming cut 8 bases from V and 2 bases from J; bases unmatched to any gene: 4. This CDR3 has 13 residues. The germline V gene has CDR1 MNHNY and CDR2 SVGAGI (reference sequence). The CDR3 here is CASAAGGAYEQYF. In nucleotides, the CDR3 is TGTGCCAGCGCCGCGGGGGGGGCCTACGAGCAGTACTTC.

This sequence joins TRBV11-2 and TRBJ2-1; TRBD2 agrees at 8 bases. The CDR3 is 15 residues long. Germline V lookup: CDR1 SGHAT, CDR2 FQNNGV. Germline trimming cut 2 bases from V and 4 bases from J; bases unmatched to any gene: 4. The CDR3 protein is CASSLIAGGYNEQFF. As DNA, the CDR3 is TGTGCCAGCAGCTTAATCGCGGGGGGTTACAATGAGCAGTTCTTC.

This clone was picked up one time. V usage is TRBV5-6 and J usage is TRBJ1-2, with 9 nucleotides matching TRBD1. Germline CDR1 reads SGHDT; CDR2 reads YYEEEE. V lost 4 bases to trimming and J lost 6 bases; unmatched junction nucleotides: 16. The CDR3 loop spans 17 amino acids. The DNA of the CDR3 is TGTGCCAGCAGCCCCATATATGGACAGGGGATCGCGGATGGCTACACCTTC. Its protein is CASSPIYGQGIADGYTF.